Listed here are 31 T cell receptor beta chains from one sample, sequenced in a study of blood T cell repertoires in COVID-19. The protocol was immunoSEQ multiplex PCR, while the TCRdb copy is restricted to in-frame clones and leaves out a portion. The sample has nearly 200,000 clones, around 90% seen once; the top ten hold around 8.9%. The sequenced sample consisted of PBMCs or T cells enriched from blood (not recorded which). Every receptor here comes from a woman between 18 and 30 years old who had recovered from COVID-19.

This clone has a handful of counts. The J gene is TRBJ1-1, the V gene TRBV27, with 7 positions matching TRBD1. Germline assignment: CDR1 MNHEY and CDR2 SMNVEV (reference sequence). J gave up 1 base and V 0 bases, and 5 bases lay outside the gene matches. This CDR3 has 16 amino acids. CDR3 protein: CASSLSGTAQNTEAFF. Here the CDR3 DNA reads TGTGCCAGCAGTTTATCGGGGACAGCTCAGAACACTGAAGCTTTCTTT.

This sequence joins TRBV5-4 and TRBJ1-2, with D perhaps TRBD1 (6 bases). The CDR3 spans 16 residues. CDR1 SGHNT and CDR2 YYREEE come from the germline V gene (reference sequence). Trimming pared 2 bases from V and 4 bases from J, leaving 18 bases between. The CDR3 is CASSLEPQGLPYGYTF. The CDR3 region has the DNA TGTGCCAGCAGCTTAGAACCACAGGGTTTACCCTATGGCTACACCTTC.

The gene calls are TRBV19 and TRBJ2-1, with 12 bases that match TRBD1. The length of the CDR3 is 19 residues. In germline, CDR1 is LNHDA, CDR2 SQIVND (reference sequence). V lost 5 bases, J lost 0 bases, and 11 bases stayed unmatched. The CDR3 loop is CASSVRGQGAISSYNEQFF. As DNA, the CDR3 is TGTGCCAGTAGTGTTAGGGGACAGGGGGCTATAAGCTCCTACAATGAGCAGTTCTTC.

In its sample, this clone was seen once. The rearrangement links TRBV10-3 to TRBJ2-1; TRBD2 agrees at 7 bases. This CDR3 contains 12 residues. Trimming cost V 3 bases and J 15 bases; bases outside gene matches: 8. Germline CDR1 reads ENHRY; CDR2 reads SYGVKD. The CDR3 reads CAISDSTSSPFF. The CDR3 DNA follows: TGTGCCATCAGTGATTCGACTAGCTCTCCGTTCTTC.

The chain is built from TRBV19 and TRBJ2-7, with D possibly TRBD1 on 6 matching bases. Between the trimmed V and J ends, which lost 5 bases and 3 bases, there was a span of 11 bases. Germline CDR1 reads LNHDA; CDR2 reads SQIVND (reference sequence). The CDR3 loop spans 13 amino acids. The CDR3 spells CASSRTGNYEQYF. The CDR3 bases are TGTGCCAGTAGTCGCACAGGGAACTACGAGCAGTACTTC.

The chain is built from TRBV2 and TRBJ2-5; D is unresolved. There are 13 residues in the CDR3. V dropped 6 bases and J dropped 2 bases, with 10 bases sitting between them. Per the germline V gene, CDR1 is SNHLY and CDR2 is FYNNEI. The DNA for the CDR3 is TGTGCCAGCAGGCGAGGATCTCAAGAGACCCAGTACTTC. This sequence encodes CASRRGSQETQYF.

V is TRBV11-2 and J is TRBJ2-5; 7 positions agree with TRBD1. CDR3 size: 17 residues. CDR1 is SGHAT and CDR2 is FQNNGV in the germline V gene. The V segment lost 0 bases and the J segment 0 bases; nucleotides outside the gene matches: 7. CDR3 region: CASSLEGDRLYQETQYF. The CDR3 region has the DNA TGTGCCAGCAGCTTAGAAGGGGACAGATTGTACCAAGAGACCCAGTACTTC.

This clone has just a few counts. This CDR3 is CASSLALGDGYTF. CDR3 DNA sequence: TGTGCCAGCAGCTTAGCCCTAGGGGATGGCTACACCTTC. The rearrangement links TRBV13 to TRBJ1-2, with D possibly TRBD1 on 5 matching bases. This CDR3 region has 13 residues. The germline V gene encodes CDR1 PRHDT and CDR2 FYEKMQ (reference sequence). V shed 1 base and J shed 6 bases, with 9 bases lying between them.

The chain couples TRBV28 to TRBJ2-5, with 7 bases that match TRBD1. The J segment lost 5 bases and the V segment lost 8 bases, leaving 5 bases of the junction unmatched. The CDR3 has 12 amino acids. Germline V gives CDR1 MDHEN, CDR2 SYDVKM. CDR3 in DNA: TGTGCCAGCGGACAGGCCTTGGAGACCCAGTACTTC. Translation: CASGQALETQYF.

The chain combines TRBV5-1 with TRBJ2-3, with TRBD2 matching 10 bases. The germline gives CDR1 SGHRS, CDR2 YFSETQ. J lost 6 bases, V lost 3 bases, and 7 bases had no gene match. CDR3 length equals 15 residues. CDR3 coding DNA: TGCGCCAGCAGCTCCCTAGCGGGGGACAGGGATACGCAGTATTTT. Protein sequence: CASSSLAGDRDTQYF.

This chain joins TRBV11-2 and TRBJ1-3, with no clear D. The CDR3 is made up of 15 amino acids. Germline values: CDR1 SGHAT, CDR2 FQNNGV. V was trimmed by 2 bases and J by 2 bases, leaving 10 bases between them. CDR3 bases: TGTGCCAGCAGCTTACATCTTCAGGCTGGAAACACCATATATTTT. Its translation is CASSLHLQAGNTIYF.

This chain connects TRBV30 to TRBJ1-3, with no clear D. Trimming removed 0 bases from V and 4 bases from J, with 10 bases in between. The CDR3 is 14 amino acids. CDR1 and CDR2 from the germline V gene are GTSNPN and SVGIG (reference sequence). CDR3 bases: TGTGCCTGGAGTGTTGTGGGGAGAGGAAACACCATATATTTT. Protein: CAWSVVGRGNTIYF.

The chain employs TRBV5-1 and TRBJ2-3, with TRBD2 matching over 9 bases. J was trimmed by 0 bases and V by 5 bases; bases with no gene match: 1. The CDR3 loop spans 14 amino acids. Germline CDR1 reads SGHRS; CDR2 reads YFSETQ. CDR3 sequence reads: CASSLAGSTDTQYF. In DNA form, the CDR3 reads TGCGCCAGCAGTCTAGCGGGGAGCACAGATACGCAGTATTTT.

The chain joins TRBV3-1 (or the pseudogene TRBV3-2) to TRBJ1-1; D is unclear. The CDR3 loop spans 19 amino acids. Germline lookup yields CDR1 LGHDT and CDR2 YNNKEL (reference sequence). The V end lost 0 bases, the J end lost 5 bases, and 25 bases lay between the germline ends. CDR3 in DNA: TGTGCCAGCAGCCAAGAGTACAACGGGCGGGTTGTAAGGAAGACTGAAGCTTTCTTT. Translated: CASSQEYNGRVVRKTEAFF.

The CDR3: CASSLELGGTEAFF. Here the CDR3 DNA reads TGTGCCAGCAGCTTAGAGCTGGGAGGGACTGAAGCTTTCTTT. This chain connects TRBV7-9 to TRBJ1-1, with D hard to call. The CDR3 spans 14 residues. Germline-derived CDR1 and CDR2 are SEHNR and FQNEAQ (reference sequence). Trimming left V 1 base short and J 5 bases short, with 11 bases between.

J is TRBJ1-6 and V is TRBV5-6, with 8 bases identical to TRBD1. The CDR3 contains 17 residues. V shed 4 bases, J shed 10 bases, and the junction held 16 bases outside the gene matches. The germline CDR1 and CDR2 sequences are SGHDT and YYEEEE. Here the CDR3 DNA reads TGTGCCAGCAGCAAGCTTGCCGCCAGGGGGCTTTGGTCACCCCTCCACTTT. Its protein product is CASSKLAARGLWSPLHF.

The chain is built from TRBV7-9 and TRBJ2-1; possibly TRBD2 for D (6 bases). This CDR3 comprises 17 residues. CDR1 is SEHNR, CDR2 FQNEAQ, per germline (reference sequence). V was pared by 4 bases and J by 6 bases, with 22 bases between. The DNA for the CDR3 is TGTGCCAGCAGCTCCTCCACTAGGCGGGGTCTGGTCAATGAGCAGTTCTTC. Translated: CASSSSTRRGLVNEQFF.

This clone was detected once. V and J are TRBV2 and TRBJ1-4; 10 bases align to TRBD1. V was pared by 6 bases and J by 8 bases, with 15 bases of the junction left unmatched. The CDR3 is 17 residues long. The germline V gene encodes CDR1 SNHLY and CDR2 FYNNEI. The CDR3 protein is CASSRGQGPARGEKLFF. CDR3 in DNA: TGTGCCAGCAGCCGGGGACAGGGGCCCGCCCGGGGCGAAAAACTGTTTTTT.

This clone showed up just once. J is TRBJ1-2 and V is TRBV10-3, with 8 bases aligning to TRBD1. V lost 5 bases to trimming and J lost 4 bases; unmatched junction nucleotides: 12. This CDR3 has 16 amino acids. Germline CDR1 and CDR2: ENHRY and SYGVKD. CDR3 in amino acids: CAISNGAGGAGYGYTF. The DNA for the CDR3 is TGTGCCATCAGTAACGGAGCAGGGGGCGCAGGCTATGGCTACACCTTC.

This chain uses TRBV2 with TRBJ2-7, with a possible D match to TRBD1 (5 bases). V lost 6 bases and J 6 bases, leaving 15 bases between the germline ends. Germline loops: CDR1 SNHLY, CDR2 FYNNEI. The CDR3 runs to 13 residues. CDR3 residues: CASSPGRASEQYF. DNA of the CDR3: TGTGCCAGCAGCCCCGGCAGGGCCAGCGAGCAGTACTTC.

This clone was recorded only once. This chain uses TRBV11-2 with TRBJ1-6; 7 nucleotides match TRBD1. V dropped 0 bases and J dropped 7; count of bases not matched to a gene: 0. This CDR3 spans 14 amino acids. The germline gives CDR1 SGHAT, CDR2 FQNNGV. CDR3 loop: CASSLETGNSPLHF. The CDR3 DNA reads as TGTGCCAGCAGCTTAGAGACAGGGAATTCACCCCTCCACTTT.

The chain uses TRBV3-1 (or the pseudogene TRBV3-2) and TRBJ2-7; D might be TRBD2 (5 bases). Trimming stripped 4 bases from V and 2 bases from J, with 12 bases between. From germline, CDR1 is LGHDT and CDR2 YNNKEL (reference sequence). This CDR3 is 14 amino acids long. DNA for the CDR3: TGTGCCAGCAGCCTATCAGCCGGGGCCTACGAGCAGTACTTC. Translated: CASSLSAGAYEQYF.

This clone has just one count. The chain links TRBV5-1 to TRBJ1-1; tentatively, D is TRBD1 (5 bases). This CDR3 comprises 13 residues. CDR1 is SGHRS, CDR2 YFSETQ, per germline. The germline V and J ends were trimmed by 4 bases and 0 bases, with 7 bases remaining between them. The CDR3 DNA reads as TGCGCCAGCAGCCGGGGGGTGAACACTGAAGCTTTCTTT. Translation: CASSRGVNTEAFF.

This chain links TRBV25-1 with TRBJ2-3; D may be TRBD1 (5 bases). Per the germline V gene, CDR1 is MGHDK and CDR2 is SYGVNS. This CDR3 is 13 amino acids long. Trimming took off 6 bases at V and 1 base at J, with 8 bases between the two ends. CDR3 sequence (DNA): TGTGCCAGCAGCCTAGGGGGCACAGATACGCAGTATTTT. Translation gives CASSLGGTDTQYF.

Written as DNA, the CDR3 is TGTGCCAGTAGTCCCCTAAAGGGACAGGGGAATCAGCCCCAGCATTTT. Translation: CASSPLKGQGNQPQHF. The chain couples TRBV19 to TRBJ1-5, with 10 bases matching TRBD1. The CDR3 contains 16 residues. V gave up 5 bases and J gave up 4 bases; unmatched junction bases: 8. The germline gives CDR1 LNHDA, CDR2 SQIVND (reference sequence).

This clone was detected a few times. This chain joins TRBV5-1 and TRBJ1-2, with D possibly matching TRBD1 (6 bases). Germline assignment: CDR1 SGHRS and CDR2 YFSETQ. Trimming left V 4 bases short and J 6 bases short, with 19 bases between. The CDR3 loop spans 15 amino acids. In DNA, the CDR3 is TGCGCCAGCAGCCCGCAGGAGGGGGGGATGCATGGCTACACCTTC. It codes for CASSPQEGGMHGYTF.

The chain uses TRBV27 and TRBJ2-7, with TRBD2 matching 11 bases. CDR1 MNHEY and CDR2 SMNVEV come from the germline V gene (reference sequence). V lost 5 bases to trimming and J lost 4 bases; unmatched junction nucleotides: 22. The CDR3 runs to 20 residues. The CDR3 sequence is CASSPTLVSGGAVSGYEQYF. CDR3 nucleotides: TGTGCCAGCAGTCCCACGCTCGTTAGCGGGGGGGCCGTTTCAGGATACGAGCAGTACTTC.

The rearrangement uses TRBV15 and TRBJ2-7, with D perhaps matching TRBD1 (6 bases). The germline V and J ends were trimmed by 3 bases and 2 bases, with 11 bases remaining between them. Germline-derived CDR1 and CDR2 are LNHNV and YYDKDF (reference sequence). The CDR3 is 14 amino acids. The CDR3 sequence is CATSSGTQTYEQYF. The CDR3 coding sequence is TGTGCCACCAGCAGCGGGACACAGACCTACGAGCAGTACTTC.

This clone is a singleton in its sample. The V gene is TRBV6-1, the J gene TRBJ1-2, with D unclear. CDR3 length: 15 residues. V was clipped by 1 base and J by 5 bases, with 14 bases between them. Germline-derived CDR1 and CDR2 are MNHNS and SASEGT. CDR3 coding DNA: TGTGCCAGCAGTGAAGTTTTTTATGAGAGGTATGGCTACACCTTC. This codes for CASSEVFYERYGYTF.

This chain connects TRBV3-1 (or the pseudogene TRBV3-2) to TRBJ1-3; D unresolved. In germline, CDR1 is LGHDT, CDR2 YNNKEL (reference sequence). The CDR3 loop spans 12 amino acids. V shed 6 bases and J shed 1 base, with 4 bases lying between them. CDR3 sequence reads: CASSLSGNTIYF. The DNA for the CDR3 is TGTGCCAGCAGTCTTTCTGGAAACACCATATATTTT.

To note about this clone: Other DNA sequences in the same sample also yield this CDR3. Here the CDR3 reads CASSPLNEKLFF. In DNA form, the CDR3 reads TGTGCCAGCAGCCCCCTGAATGAAAAACTGTTTTTT. The chain links TRBV12-3 or TRBV12-4 to TRBJ1-4; no firm D call. V was clipped by 6 bases and J by 5 bases, with 7 bases between them. The CDR3 has 12 residues.